The rows below give T cell receptor beta chains drawn from one sample of a study of T cell changes during pregnancy in multiple sclerosis. Clones were sequenced by immunoSEQ multiplex PCR, and TCRdb holds only the in-frame ones, with some missing. The sample lists about 59,000 clones, 93% occurring once. This specimen was CD8+ T cells from peripheral blood mononuclear cells, taken in the third trimester of pregnancy. The source of these receptors is a female donor with multiple sclerosis, enrolled in a pregnancy study. Each CDR3 is given with its conserved first and last residue. The D gene is left open where the match is weak. Clone size is shown for a subset of rows, as once, few, many or a class of expanded clone.

D,size,V,J,CDR3,DNA
-,-,TRBV27,TRBJ1-3,CASSYPGGTIYF,TGTGCCAGCAGTTACCCCGGAGGGACCATATATTTT
-,-,TRBV5-6,TRBJ2-1,CASSLNLYEQFF,TGTGCCAGCAGCTTGAATTTATATGAGCAGTTCTTC
-,-,TRBV28,TRBJ2-7,CASSINSGAEQYF,TGTGCCAGCAGTATCAACAGCGGTGCCGAGCAGTACTTC
TRBD1,-,TRBV30,TRBJ1-2,CAWSGQGDGYTF,TGTGCCTGGAGCGGACAGGGCGATGGCTACACCTTC
TRBD2,-,TRBV5-3,TRBJ2-7,CARSLGLAEPFYEQYF,TGTGCCAGAAGCTTGGGACTAGCGGAGCCCTTCTACGAGCAGTACTTC
-,-,TRBV6-5,TRBJ2-7,CASQRVGARREQYF,TGTGCCAGTCAAAGGGTGGGGGCGCGCCGGGAGCAGTACTTC
-,-,TRBV6-5,TRBJ2-1,CASSYVDKQFF,TGTGCCAGCAGTTACGTAGATAAGCAGTTCTTC
TRBD1,-,TRBV15,TRBJ2-2,CATSRYRGPNTGELFF,TGTGCCACCAGCCGGTACAGGGGGCCAAACACCGGGGAGCTGTTTTTT
-,-,TRBV19,TRBJ2-1,CASSLDRDEQFF,TGTGCCAGTAGCCTAGACAGAGATGAGCAGTTCTTC
TRBD2,-,TRBV5-1,TRBJ2-1,CASRPGLAGYNEQFF,TGCGCCAGCAGACCCGGACTAGCGGGATACAATGAGCAGTTCTTC
-,once,TRBV25-1,TRBJ2-1,CASSEWFADIGANNEQFF,TGTGCCAGCAGTGAGTGGTTTGCGGATATAGGAGCAAACAATGAGCAGTTCTTC
TRBD2,-,TRBV6-5,TRBJ2-1,CASSYSRLAGDEQFF,TGTGCCAGCAGTTACTCGAGACTAGCCGGGGATGAGCAGTTCTTC
-,-,TRBV18,TRBJ1-1,CASSPATSGGEAFF,TGTGCCAGCTCACCTGCTACTTCGGGTGGCGAAGCTTTCTTT
TRBD1,-,TRBV19,TRBJ1-1,CASSTWGQGDTEAFF,TGTGCCAGTAGCACCTGGGGACAGGGGGACACTGAAGCTTTCTTT
TRBD2,-,TRBV11-2,TRBJ2-1,CASSPSWTSGDNEQFF,TGTGCCAGCAGCCCCTCCTGGACTAGCGGAGACAATGAGCAGTTCTTC
-,once,TRBV6-5,TRBJ1-2,CASRSTGTNRYTF,TGTGCCAGCAGATCGACCGGGACAAATCGGTACACCTTC
-,-,TRBV30,TRBJ1-4,CAWSGQWGGLNEKLFF,TGTGCCTGGAGTGGGCAGTGGGGGGGCCTTAATGAAAAACTGTTTTTT
-,-,TRBV6-1,TRBJ2-1,CASWAPTSYNEQFF,TGTGCCAGCTGGGCCCCGACTAGCTACAATGAGCAGTTCTTC
TRBD1,-,TRBV11-3,TRBJ1-1,CASSPGQGMWDTEAFF,TGTGCCAGCAGCCCTGGACAGGGGATGTGGGACACTGAAGCTTTCTTT
TRBD2,-,TRBV7-8,TRBJ2-3,CASSLLAVTDTQYF,TGTGCCAGCAGCTTACTAGCGGTCACAGATACGCAGTATTTT
-,-,TRBV7-9,TRBJ2-7,CASSLSGVPYEQYF,TGTGCCAGCAGCCTATCGGGAGTCCCCTACGAGCAGTACTTC
-,-,TRBV2,TRBJ2-1,CAYLGRSYNEQFF,TGTGCATATCTGGGGAGATCCTACAATGAGCAGTTCTTC
TRBD2,once,TRBV6-1,TRBJ2-7,CASSELEGGNEQYF,TGTGCCAGCAGTGAATTGGAGGGAGGGAACGAGCAGTACTTC
TRBD2,-,TRBV7-2,TRBJ2-4,CASSPGTSGERHYF,TGTGCCAGCAGCCCCGGGACTAGCGGGGAAAGGCATTACTTC
-,-,TRBV5-1,TRBJ2-1,CASTLDPGGDNEQFF,TGCGCCAGCACCCTAGACCCAGGCGGGGACAATGAGCAGTTCTTC
TRBD2,-,TRBV7-9,TRBJ2-7,CASSPGTSGGTYEQYF,TGTGCCAGCAGCCCGGGGACTAGCGGGGGGACCTACGAGCAGTACTTC
TRBD1,-,TRBV5-1,TRBJ1-2,CASSQDRGMNYGYTF,TGCGCCAGCAGCCAGGACAGGGGGATGAACTATGGCTACACCTTC
TRBD1,-,TRBV7-8,TRBJ2-1,CASSPGQGADEQFF,TGTGCCAGCAGCCCCGGACAGGGGGCGGATGAGCAGTTCTTC
-,-,TRBV21-1,TRBJ2-3,CASSKLTSGRKKTDTQYF,TGTGCCAGCAGCAAACTCACTAGCGGGAGAAAGAAGACAGATACGCAGTATTTT
TRBD2,-,TRBV19,TRBJ2-1,CASSFLLAMTNEQFF,TGTGCCAGTAGTTTTCTACTAGCGATGACCAATGAGCAGTTCTTC
TRBD2,-,TRBV5-1,TRBJ2-3,CASSSTDSGIQFIDTQYF,TGCGCCAGCAGCTCCACGGATAGCGGGATACAGTTCATAGATACGCAGTATTTT
-,-,TRBV27,TRBJ2-7,CASNSGSSYEQYF,TGTGCCAGCAACAGCGGCAGCTCCTACGAGCAGTACTTC
TRBD2,-,TRBV7-2,TRBJ2-5,CASSLGGLTSGETQYF,TGTGCCAGCAGCTTGGGAGGGCTGACTAGCGGAGAGACCCAGTACTTC
-,few,TRBV9,TRBJ2-7,CASSGGTAPRTQYF,TGTGCCAGCAGTGGGGGGACCGCCCCCCGGACGCAGTACTTC
-,few,TRBV5-4,TRBJ1-5,CASSLAGGNQPQHF,TGTGCCAGCAGCTTGGCCGGGGGGAATCAGCCCCAGCATTTT
-,-,TRBV15,TRBJ2-4,CATSRGSLQVHSAKNIQYF,TGTGCCACCAGCAGAGGTTCTCTACAGGTGCATTCAGCCAAAAACATTCAGTACTTC
TRBD1,-,TRBV27,TRBJ1-5,CASSYRGTSNQPQHF,TGTGCCAGCAGTTACAGGGGTACAAGCAATCAGCCCCAGCATTTT
-,-,TRBV4-1,TRBJ2-7,CASSLNQGSYEQYF,TGCGCCAGCAGCCTAAATCAGGGGTCCTACGAGCAGTACTTC
TRBD2,-,TRBV19,TRBJ2-7,CASSWTSGAYEQYF,TGTGCCAGTAGCTGGACTAGCGGTGCCTACGAGCAGTACTTC
TRBD2,-,TRBV19,TRBJ2-2,CASSMGLNTGELFF,TGTGCCAGTAGTATGGGACTAAACACCGGGGAGCTGTTTTTT
-,-,TRBV9,TRBJ2-1,CASSAPPGVSYNEQFF,TGTGCCAGCAGCGCGCCCCCGGGAGTATCCTACAATGAGCAGTTCTTC
TRBD1,-,TRBV11-2,TRBJ2-3,CASSFLTGTDTQYF,TGTGCCAGCAGCTTCCTGACAGGGACAGATACGCAGTATTTT
-,-,TRBV9,TRBJ2-2,CASSVGPWPNTGELFF,TGTGCCAGCAGCGTAGGCCCGTGGCCCAACACCGGGGAGCTGTTTTTT
TRBD1,-,TRBV7-2,TRBJ1-1,CASSRGTGFRYTEAFF,TGTGCCAGCAGCCGCGGGACAGGGTTTCGCTATACTGAAGCTTTCTTT
TRBD1,-,TRBV10-3,TRBJ2-7,CAISETDRGDEQYF,TGTGCCATCAGTGAAACGGACAGGGGGGACGAGCAGTACTTC
-,-,TRBV5-5,TRBJ2-7,CASSPLLRQDEQYF,TGTGCCAGCAGCCCACTCCTTCGACAGGACGAGCAGTACTTC
TRBD1,-,TRBV29-1,TRBJ1-2,CSAGGSRGPYGYTF,TGCAGCGCAGGCGGGTCCAGGGGGCCCTATGGCTACACCTTC
-,-,TRBV28,TRBJ2-1,CASSLNLGKGDNEQFF,TGTGCCAGCAGTTTAAATCTTGGCAAAGGGGACAATGAGCAGTTCTTC
-,once,TRBV27,TRBJ2-7,CASSLRRELYEQYF,TGTGCCAGCAGTTTAAGACGGGAGCTGTACGAGCAGTACTTC
TRBD1,-,TRBV27,TRBJ2-7,CASGRDSSYEQYF,TGTGCCAGCGGCCGGGACAGCTCCTACGAGCAGTACTTC
-,-,TRBV27,TRBJ1-1,CASSLGFVSGEAFF,TGTGCCAGCAGTTTGGGTTTCGTTTCGGGTGAAGCTTTCTTT
-,-,TRBV7-9,TRBJ2-1,CASSQTGPGYEQFF,TGTGCCAGCAGCCAAACCGGGCCGGGGTATGAGCAGTTCTTC
TRBD1,-,TRBV2,TRBJ1-5,CASSYGTVSNQPQHF,TGTGCCAGCAGTTACGGGACAGTGAGCAATCAGCCCCAGCATTTT
-,-,TRBV13,TRBJ2-7,CASRIRAGESEQYF,TGTGCCAGCAGAATCAGGGCAGGGGAATCCGAGCAGTACTTC
TRBD2,-,TRBV27,TRBJ2-1,CASGATSRVEQFF,TGTGCCAGCGGGGCGACTAGCAGGGTTGAGCAGTTCTTC